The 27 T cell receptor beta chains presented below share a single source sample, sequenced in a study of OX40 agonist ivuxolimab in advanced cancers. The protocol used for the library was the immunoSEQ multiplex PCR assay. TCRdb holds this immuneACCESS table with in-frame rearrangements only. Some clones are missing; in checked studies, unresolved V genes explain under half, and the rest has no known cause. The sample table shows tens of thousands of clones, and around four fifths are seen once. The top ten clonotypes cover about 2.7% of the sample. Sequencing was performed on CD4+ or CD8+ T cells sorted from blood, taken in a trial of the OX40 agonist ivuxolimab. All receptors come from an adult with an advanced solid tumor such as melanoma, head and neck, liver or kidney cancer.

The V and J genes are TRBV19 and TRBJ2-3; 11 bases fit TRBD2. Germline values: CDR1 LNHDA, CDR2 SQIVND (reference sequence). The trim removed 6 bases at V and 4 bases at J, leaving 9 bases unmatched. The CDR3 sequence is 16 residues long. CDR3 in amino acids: CASSTPSGRLSDTQYF. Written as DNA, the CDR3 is TGTGCCAGTAGCACTCCTAGCGGGAGGTTATCAGATACGCAGTATTTT.

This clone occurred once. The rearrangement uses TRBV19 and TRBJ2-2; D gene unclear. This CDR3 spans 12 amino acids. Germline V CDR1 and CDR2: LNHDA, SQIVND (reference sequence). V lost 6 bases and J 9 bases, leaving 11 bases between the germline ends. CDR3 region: CASRETGRELFF. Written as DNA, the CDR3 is TGTGCCAGTAGGGAGACCGGAAGGGAGCTGTTTTTT.

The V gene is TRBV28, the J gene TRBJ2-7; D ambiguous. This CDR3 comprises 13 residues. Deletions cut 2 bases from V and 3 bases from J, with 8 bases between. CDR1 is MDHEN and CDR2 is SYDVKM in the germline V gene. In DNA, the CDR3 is TGTGCCAGCAGTTTAGACCGCCGCTACGAGCAGTACTTC. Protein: CASSLDRRYEQYF.

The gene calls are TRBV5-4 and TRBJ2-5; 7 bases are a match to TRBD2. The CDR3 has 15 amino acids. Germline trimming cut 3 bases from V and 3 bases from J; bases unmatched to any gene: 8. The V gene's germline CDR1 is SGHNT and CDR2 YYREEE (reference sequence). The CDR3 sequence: CASSWGGTKKETQYF. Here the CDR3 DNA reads TGTGCCAGCAGCTGGGGAGGGACTAAAAAAGAGACCCAGTACTTC.

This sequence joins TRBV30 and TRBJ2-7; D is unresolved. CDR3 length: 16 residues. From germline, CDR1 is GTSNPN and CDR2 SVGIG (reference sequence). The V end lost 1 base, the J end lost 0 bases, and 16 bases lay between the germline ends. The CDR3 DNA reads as TGTGCCTGGAGTGGGTGGGTGGGCAGGAGCTCCTACGAGCAGTACTTC. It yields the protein CAWSGWVGRSSYEQYF.

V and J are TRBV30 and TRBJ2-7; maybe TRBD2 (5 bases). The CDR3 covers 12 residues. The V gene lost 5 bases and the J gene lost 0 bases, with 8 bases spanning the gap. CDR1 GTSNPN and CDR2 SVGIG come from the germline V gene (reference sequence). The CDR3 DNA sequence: TGTGCCTGGGAGGGAGACTCCTACGAGCAGTACTTC. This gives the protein CAWEGDSYEQYF.

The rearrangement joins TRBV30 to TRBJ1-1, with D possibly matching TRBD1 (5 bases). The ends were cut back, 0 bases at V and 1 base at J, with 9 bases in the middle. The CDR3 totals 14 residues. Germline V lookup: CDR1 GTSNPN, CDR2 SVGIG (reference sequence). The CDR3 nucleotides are TGTGCCTGGAGTGTACGGGGGGGGAACACTGAAGCTTTCTTT. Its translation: CAWSVRGGNTEAFF.

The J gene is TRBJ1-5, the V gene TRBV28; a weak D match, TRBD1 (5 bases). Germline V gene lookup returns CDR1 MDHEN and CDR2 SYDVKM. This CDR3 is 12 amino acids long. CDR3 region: CGAGGSNQPQHF. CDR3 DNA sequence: TGTGGCGCGGGGGGTAGCAATCAGCCCCAGCATTTT.

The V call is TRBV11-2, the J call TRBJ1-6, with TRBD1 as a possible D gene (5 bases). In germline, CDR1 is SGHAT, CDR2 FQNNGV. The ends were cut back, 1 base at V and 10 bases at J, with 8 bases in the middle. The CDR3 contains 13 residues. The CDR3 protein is CASSLGGLSPLHF. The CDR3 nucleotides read TGTGCCAGCAGCTTAGGGGGGTTATCACCCCTCCACTTT.

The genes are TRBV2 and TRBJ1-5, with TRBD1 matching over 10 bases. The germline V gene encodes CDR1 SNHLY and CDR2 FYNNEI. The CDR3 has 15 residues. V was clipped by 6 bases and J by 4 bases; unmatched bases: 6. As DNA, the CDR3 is TGTGCCAGCAGGGGACAGGGGCTCTTTAATCAGCCCCAGCATTTT. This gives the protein CASRGQGLFNQPQHF.

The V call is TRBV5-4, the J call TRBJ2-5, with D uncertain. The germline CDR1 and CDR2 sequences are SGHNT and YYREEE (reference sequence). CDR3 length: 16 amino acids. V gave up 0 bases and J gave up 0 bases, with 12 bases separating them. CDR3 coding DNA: TGTGCCAGCAGCTTGGCCAGAGCGAAGTACCAAGAGACCCAGTACTTC. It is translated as CASSLARAKYQETQYF.

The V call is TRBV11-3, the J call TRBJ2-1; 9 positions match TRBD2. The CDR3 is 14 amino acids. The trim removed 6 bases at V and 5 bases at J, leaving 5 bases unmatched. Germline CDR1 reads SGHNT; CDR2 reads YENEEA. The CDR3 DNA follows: TGTGCCAGCAGACGAGCTAGCGGGGACAATGAGCAGTTCTTC. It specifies CASRRASGDNEQFF.

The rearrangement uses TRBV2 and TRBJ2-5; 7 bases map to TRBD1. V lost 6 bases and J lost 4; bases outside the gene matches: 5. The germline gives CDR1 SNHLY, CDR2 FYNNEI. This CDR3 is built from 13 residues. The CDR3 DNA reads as TGTGCCAGCAGCAATACAGGGGCAGAGACCCAGTACTTC. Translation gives CASSNTGAETQYF.

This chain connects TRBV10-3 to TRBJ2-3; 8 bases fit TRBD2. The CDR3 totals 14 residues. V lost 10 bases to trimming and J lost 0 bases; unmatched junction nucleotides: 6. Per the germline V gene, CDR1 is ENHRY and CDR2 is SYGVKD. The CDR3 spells CATLAGPSTDTQYF. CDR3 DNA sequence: TGTGCCACCTTAGCGGGACCTAGCACAGATACGCAGTATTTT.

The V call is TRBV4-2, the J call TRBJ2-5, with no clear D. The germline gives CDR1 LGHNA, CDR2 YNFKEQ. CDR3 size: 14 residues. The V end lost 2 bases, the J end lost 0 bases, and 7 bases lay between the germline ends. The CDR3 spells CASSQIRDQETQYF. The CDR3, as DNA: TGTGCCAGCAGCCAAATTAGGGACCAAGAGACCCAGTACTTC.

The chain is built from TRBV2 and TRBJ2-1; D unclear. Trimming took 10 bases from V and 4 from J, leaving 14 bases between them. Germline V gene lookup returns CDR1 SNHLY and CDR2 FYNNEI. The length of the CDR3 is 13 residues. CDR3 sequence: CATRDDLYNEQFF. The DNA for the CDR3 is TGTGCCACCAGAGACGACCTATACAATGAGCAGTTCTTC.

CDR3: CASSQDMVAGGRVTQYF. The CDR3 coding sequence is TGCGCCAGCAGCCAAGATATGGTAGCGGGAGGTCGAGTTACGCAGTATTTT. This sequence joins TRBV4-1 and TRBJ2-3, with 10 bases fitting TRBD2. This CDR3 contains 17 residues. V lost 0 bases and J lost 8; bases outside the gene matches: 11. Germline V gene data show CDR1 as MGHRA and CDR2 as YSYEKL.

The CDR3 region is CASSLSQGWAGDGSKNIQYF. Written as DNA, the CDR3 is TGCGCCAGCAGCTTGTCACAGGGGTGGGCGGGAGACGGGTCCAAAAACATTCAGTACTTC. The V gene is TRBV5-1, the J gene TRBJ2-4; possibly TRBD1 or TRBD2 for D (7 bases each). The ends were cut back, 1 base at V and 2 bases at J, with 25 bases in the middle. CDR1 is SGHRS, CDR2 YFSETQ, per germline. The CDR3 loop spans 20 amino acids.

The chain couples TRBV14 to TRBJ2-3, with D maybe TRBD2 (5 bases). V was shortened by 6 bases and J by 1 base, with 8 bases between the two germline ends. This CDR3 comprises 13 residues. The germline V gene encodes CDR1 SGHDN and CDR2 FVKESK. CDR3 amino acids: CASRFGGTDTQYF. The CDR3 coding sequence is TGTGCCAGCAGGTTCGGGGGCACAGATACGCAGTATTTT.

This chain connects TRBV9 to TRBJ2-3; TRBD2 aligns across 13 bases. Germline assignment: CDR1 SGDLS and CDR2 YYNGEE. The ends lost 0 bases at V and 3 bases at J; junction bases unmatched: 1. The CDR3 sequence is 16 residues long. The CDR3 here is CASSVGLAGGTDTQYF. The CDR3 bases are TGTGCCAGCAGCGTAGGACTAGCGGGAGGAACAGATACGCAGTATTTT.

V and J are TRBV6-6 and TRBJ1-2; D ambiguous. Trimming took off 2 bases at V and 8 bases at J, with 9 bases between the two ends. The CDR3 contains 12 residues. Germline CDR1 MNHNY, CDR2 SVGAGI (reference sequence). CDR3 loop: CASSYEGGGYTF. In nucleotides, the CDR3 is TGTGCCAGCAGTTACGAGGGAGGCGGCTACACCTTC.

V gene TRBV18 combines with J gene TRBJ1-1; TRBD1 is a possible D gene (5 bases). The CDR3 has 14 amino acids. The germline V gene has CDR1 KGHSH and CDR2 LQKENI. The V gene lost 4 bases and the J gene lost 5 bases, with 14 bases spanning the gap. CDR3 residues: CASSRIQGGTEAFF. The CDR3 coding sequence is TGTGCCAGCTCACGAATCCAGGGTGGGACTGAAGCTTTCTTT. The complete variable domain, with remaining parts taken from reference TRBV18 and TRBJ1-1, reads NAGVMQNPRHLVRRRGQEARLRCSPMKGHSHVYWYRQLPEEGLKFMVYLQKENIIDESGMPKERFSAEFPKEGPSILRIQQVVRGDSAAYFCASSRIQGGTEAFFGQGTRLTVV.

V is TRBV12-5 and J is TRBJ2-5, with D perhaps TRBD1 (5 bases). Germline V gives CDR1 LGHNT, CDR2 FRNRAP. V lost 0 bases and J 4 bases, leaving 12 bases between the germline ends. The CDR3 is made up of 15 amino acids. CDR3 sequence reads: CASGLVGVAGETQYF. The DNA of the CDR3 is TGTGCTAGTGGTTTGGTAGGGGTAGCAGGAGAGACCCAGTACTTC.

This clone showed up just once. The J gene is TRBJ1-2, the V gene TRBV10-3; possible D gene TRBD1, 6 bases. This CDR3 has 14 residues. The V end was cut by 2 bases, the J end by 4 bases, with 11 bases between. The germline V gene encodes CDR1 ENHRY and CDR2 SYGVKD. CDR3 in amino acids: CAISEVSGAYGYTF. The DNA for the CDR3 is TGTGCCATCAGTGAGGTTTCAGGGGCCTATGGCTACACCTTC.

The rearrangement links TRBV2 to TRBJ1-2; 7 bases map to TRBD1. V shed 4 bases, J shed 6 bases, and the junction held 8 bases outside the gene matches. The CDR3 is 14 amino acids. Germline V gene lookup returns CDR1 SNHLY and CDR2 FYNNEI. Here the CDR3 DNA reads TGTGCCAGCAGTGCGGACAGGTCTTTGGATGGCTACACCTTC. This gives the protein CASSADRSLDGYTF. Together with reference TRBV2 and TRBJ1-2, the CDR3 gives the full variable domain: EPEVTQTPSHQVTQMGQEVILRCVPISNHLYFYWYRQILGQKVEFLVSFYNNEISEKSEIFDDQFSVERPDGSNFTLKIRSTKLEDSAMYFCASSADRSLDGYTFGSGTRLTVV.

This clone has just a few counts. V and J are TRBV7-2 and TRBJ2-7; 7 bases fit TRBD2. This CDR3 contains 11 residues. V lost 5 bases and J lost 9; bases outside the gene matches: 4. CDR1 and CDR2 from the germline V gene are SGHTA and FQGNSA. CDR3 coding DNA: TGTGCCAGCAGCATAAGGACTAGGCAGTACTTC. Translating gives CASSIRTRQYF.

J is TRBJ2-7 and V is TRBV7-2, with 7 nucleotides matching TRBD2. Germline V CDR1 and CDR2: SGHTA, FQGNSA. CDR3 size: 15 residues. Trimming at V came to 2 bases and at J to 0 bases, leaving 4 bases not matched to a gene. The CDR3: CASSLIGGSSYEQYF. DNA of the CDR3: TGTGCCAGCAGCTTAATCGGGGGGAGCTCCTACGAGCAGTACTTC.